This T cell receptor (beta chain) came from a study of CD8 T cells in Susac syndrome. The study's findings and limits: As the study acknowledged, the number of individuals who were part of its TCR sequencing and HLA analysis was relatively small.

The TEMRA cells underwent FACS enrichment, while the CD8+ and CD4+ T cells underwent negative isolation. Germline trimming cut 6 bases from V and 10 bases from J; bases unmatched to any gene: 23. There are 17 residues in the CDR3. Random hexamers served to reverse transcribe roughly 0.45 to 1 ug RNA. TCRdb recomputed calls from the immunoSEQ multiplex PCR reads with MiXCR, one row per CDR3 protein. Of 250,000 to 300,000 distinct CDR3 sequences in the sample, around 83% were seen once. On this clonotype itself: Its target is not known.

The rearrangement links TRBV23-1 to TRBJ1-1; 7 bases fit TRBD1. TRBV23-1 is assigned to the ORF class and has an uncertain function. This TCR was sampled from a human donor with multiple sclerosis. Sequences were obtained from CD8+ T cells from PBMCs. CDR3: CASSRKDRQGEDVLAFF. The DNA for the CDR3 is TGCGCCAGCAGCCGAAAAGACAGACAGGGAGAGGATGTTTTAGCTTTCTTT.